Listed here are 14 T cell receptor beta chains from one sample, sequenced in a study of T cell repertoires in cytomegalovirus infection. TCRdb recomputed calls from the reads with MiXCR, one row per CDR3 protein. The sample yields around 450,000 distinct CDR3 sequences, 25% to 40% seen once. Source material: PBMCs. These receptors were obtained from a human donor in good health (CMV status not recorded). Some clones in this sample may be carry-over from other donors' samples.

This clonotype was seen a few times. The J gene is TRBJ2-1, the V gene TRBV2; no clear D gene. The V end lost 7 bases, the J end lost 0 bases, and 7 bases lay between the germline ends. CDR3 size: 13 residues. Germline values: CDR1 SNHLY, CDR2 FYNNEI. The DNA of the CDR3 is TGTGCCAGCAACGGCCGCTCCTACAATGAGCAGTTCTTC. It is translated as CASNGRSYNEQFF.

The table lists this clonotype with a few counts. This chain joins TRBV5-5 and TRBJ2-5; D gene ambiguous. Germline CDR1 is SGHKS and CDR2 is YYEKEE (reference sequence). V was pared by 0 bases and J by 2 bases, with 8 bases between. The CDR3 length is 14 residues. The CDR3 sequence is CASSLVVGQETQYF. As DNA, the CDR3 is TGTGCCAGCAGCTTGGTGGTGGGACAAGAGACCCAGTACTTC.

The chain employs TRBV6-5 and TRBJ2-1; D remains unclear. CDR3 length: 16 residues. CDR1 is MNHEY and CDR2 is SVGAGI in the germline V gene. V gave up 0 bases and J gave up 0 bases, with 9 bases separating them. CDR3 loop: CASSYSGESSYNEQFF. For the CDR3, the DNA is TGTGCCAGCAGTTACTCTGGGGAAAGCTCCTACAATGAGCAGTTCTTC.

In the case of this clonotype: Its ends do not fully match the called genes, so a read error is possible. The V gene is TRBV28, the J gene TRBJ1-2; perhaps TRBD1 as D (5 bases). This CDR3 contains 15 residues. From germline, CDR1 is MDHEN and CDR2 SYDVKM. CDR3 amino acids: CASSLSQGNYYGYPF. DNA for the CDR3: TGTGCCAGCAGTTTGAGTCAGGGAAATTACTATGGCTACCCCTTC.

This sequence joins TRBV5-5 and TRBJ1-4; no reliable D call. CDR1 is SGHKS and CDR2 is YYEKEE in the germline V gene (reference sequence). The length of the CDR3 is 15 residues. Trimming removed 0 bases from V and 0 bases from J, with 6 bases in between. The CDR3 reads CASSLGPATNEKLFF. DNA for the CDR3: TGTGCCAGCAGCTTGGGCCCAGCAACTAATGAAAAACTGTTTTTT.

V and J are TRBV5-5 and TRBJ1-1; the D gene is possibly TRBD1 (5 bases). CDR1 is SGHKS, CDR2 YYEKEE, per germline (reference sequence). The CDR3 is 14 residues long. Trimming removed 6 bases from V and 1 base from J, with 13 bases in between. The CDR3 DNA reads TGTGCCAGCATCCAGGTTGGGGGGAACACTGAAGCTTTCTTT. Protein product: CASIQVGGNTEAFF.

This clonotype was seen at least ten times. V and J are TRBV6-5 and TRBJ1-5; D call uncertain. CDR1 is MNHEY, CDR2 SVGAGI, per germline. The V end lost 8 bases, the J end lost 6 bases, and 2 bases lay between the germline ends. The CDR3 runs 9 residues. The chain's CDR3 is CASGQPQHF. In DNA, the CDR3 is TGTGCCAGCGGTCAGCCCCAGCATTTT.

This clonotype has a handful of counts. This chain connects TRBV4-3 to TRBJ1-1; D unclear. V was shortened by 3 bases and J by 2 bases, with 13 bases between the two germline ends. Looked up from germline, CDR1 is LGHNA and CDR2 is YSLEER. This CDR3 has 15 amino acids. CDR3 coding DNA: TGCGCCAGCAGCCACCGATCCCGGGATAACACTGAAGCTTTCTTT. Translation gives CASSHRSRDNTEAFF.

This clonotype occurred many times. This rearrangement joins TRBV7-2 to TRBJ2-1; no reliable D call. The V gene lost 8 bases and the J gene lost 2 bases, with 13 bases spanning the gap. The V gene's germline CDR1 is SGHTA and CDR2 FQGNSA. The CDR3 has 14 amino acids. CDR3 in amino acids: CASLAQLAYNEQFF. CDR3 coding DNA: TGTGCCAGCCTGGCGCAGTTAGCCTACAATGAGCAGTTCTTC.

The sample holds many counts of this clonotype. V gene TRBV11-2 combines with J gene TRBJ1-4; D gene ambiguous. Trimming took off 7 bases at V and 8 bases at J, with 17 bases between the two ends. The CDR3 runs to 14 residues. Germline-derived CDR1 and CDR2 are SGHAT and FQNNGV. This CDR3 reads CASTDQSPREKLFF. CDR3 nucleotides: TGTGCCAGCACCGACCAGTCCCCTCGGGAAAAACTGTTTTTT.

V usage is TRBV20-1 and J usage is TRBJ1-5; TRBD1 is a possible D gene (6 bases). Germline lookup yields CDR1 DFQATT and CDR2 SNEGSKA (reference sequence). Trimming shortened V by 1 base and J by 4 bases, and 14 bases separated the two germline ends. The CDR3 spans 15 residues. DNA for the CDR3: TGCAGTGCTAGAGCGGGCAGGGGAGATAATCAGCCCCAGCATTTT. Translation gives CSARAGRGDNQPQHF.

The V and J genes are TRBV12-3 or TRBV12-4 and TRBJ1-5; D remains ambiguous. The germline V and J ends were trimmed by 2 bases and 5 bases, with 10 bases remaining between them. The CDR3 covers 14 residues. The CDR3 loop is CASSLRAPYQPQHF. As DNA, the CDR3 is TGTGCCAGCAGTTTACGGGCGCCCTATCAGCCCCAGCATTTT.

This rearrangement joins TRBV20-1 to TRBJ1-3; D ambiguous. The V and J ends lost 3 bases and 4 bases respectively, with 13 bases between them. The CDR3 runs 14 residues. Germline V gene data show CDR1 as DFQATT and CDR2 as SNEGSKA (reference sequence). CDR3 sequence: CSARVEGSGNTIYF. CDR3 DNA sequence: TGCAGTGCTAGGGTTGAGGGATCCGGAAACACCATATATTTT.

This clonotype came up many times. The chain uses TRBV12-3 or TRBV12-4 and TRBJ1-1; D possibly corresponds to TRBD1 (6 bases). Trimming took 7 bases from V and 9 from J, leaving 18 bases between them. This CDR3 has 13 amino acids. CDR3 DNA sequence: TGTGCCAGCATGGCGTGGACAGCGATTAAAGCTTTCTTT. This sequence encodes CASMAWTAIKAFF.